This T cell receptor beta chain was captured in a study of CD8 T cells in Susac syndrome. This clonotype turned up a few times. This CDR3 is 11 amino acids long. Per the germline V gene, CDR1 is SGHAT and CDR2 is FQNNGV. Trimming took 6 bases from V and 7 from J, leaving 7 bases between them. Random-hexamer reverse transcription was applied to about 0.5 to 1 ug RNA. TCR beta CDR3 was amplified by immunoSEQ multiplex PCR. This amplification extended across 54 Vbeta and 13 Jbeta segments. Via MiXCR, TCRdb re-called the immunoSEQ multiplex PCR reads, giving one row per CDR3 protein. The table shows about 180,000 distinct CDR3 sequences, with 85% to 95% occurring only once. Negative isolation was applied to CD8+ and CD4+ T cells, and FACS enrichment was applied to TEMRA cells.

The chain links TRBV11-2 to TRBJ2-1; D not resolved. The sequence was obtained from a human donor with multiple sclerosis. Sequencing was done on a sample of CD8+ T cells from PBMCs. The CDR3 reads CASSNSNEQFF. The DNA of the CDR3 is TGTGCCAGCAGTAACAGTAATGAGCAGTTCTTC.